This TCR beta chain comes out of a study of Ad26.COV2.S vaccination and SARS-CoV-2 variants. This clone was counted between two and nine times. The ends were cut back, 0 bases at V and 7 bases at J, with 9 bases in the middle. The CDR3 sequence is 13 residues long. Germline V CDR1 and CDR2: SGHTA, FQGNSA. Repertoires were generated with immunoSEQ multiplex PCR, while TCRdb's copy carries only in-frame clones and drops some. Among about 97,000 clones listed, 60% to 85% were seen once. The source material was peripheral blood, sampled after recovery from COVID-19. This receptor was obtained from a human donor who had recovered from COVID-19. This sequence joins TRBV7-2 and TRBJ1-1, with unresolved D. The CDR3 DNA sequence: TGTGCCAGCAGCTTAGCAGGAATGGGTGAAGCTTTCTTT. This encodes CASSLAGMGEAFF.